This TCR beta chain appears in the sequencing data of a study of OX40 agonist ivuxolimab in advanced cancers. Here immunoSEQ multiplex PCR was the method, and the copy in TCRdb shows in-frame clones only, minus some. The repertoire consists of under 15,000 clones, with roughly 82% occurring once and the leading ten covering roughly 39%. V was shortened by 2 bases and J by 0 bases, with 11 bases between the two germline ends. The CDR3 contains 16 residues. The germline gives CDR1 SGHDN, CDR2 FVKESK. V and J are TRBV14 and TRBJ2-1; D possibly corresponds to TRBD2 (5 bases). This TCR was sampled from an adult with an advanced solid tumor such as melanoma, head and neck, liver or kidney cancer. Sequences were derived from CD4+ or CD8+ T cells sorted from blood, sampled in a trial of the OX40 agonist ivuxolimab. For the CDR3, the DNA is TGTGCCAGCAGCCAACCGGGAATGAGCTCCTACAATGAGCAGTTCTTC. Residues: CASSQPGMSSYNEQFF.